A selection of T cell receptor beta chains follows, all from one sample in a study of blood T cell repertoires in COVID-19. The method was immunoSEQ multiplex PCR; TCRdb's version includes in-frame clones alone and lacks a portion of them. This sample carries under 300,000 clones, 65% to 90% of them seen once, and the ten largest clones take around 3.2%. The sequenced sample consisted of peripheral blood. The receptors derive from a woman aged 55-70 years with active or convalescent COVID-19. Both conserved end residues are part of each CDR3. The D gene is left open where the match is weak. Clone size is not always given. Where it is, it says once, few, many or a class for expanded clones.

v_gene,abundance,d_gene,j_gene,CDR3nt,CDR3aa
TRBV5-1,-,TRBD2,TRBJ2-3,TGCGCCAGCAGCTTGGAGGCTAGCGGGGAGTCGCAGTATTTT,CASSLEASGESQYF
TRBV7-6,-,-,TRBJ1-2,TGTGCCAGCAGCTTCGGGGATCGGGGCTACACCTTC,CASSFGDRGYTF
TRBV9,-,TRBD1,TRBJ1-2,TGTGCCAGCAGCGCCGCGACAGGGCCCCTGATTGGCTACACCTTC,CASSAATGPLIGYTF
TRBV7-2,-,-,TRBJ2-3,TGTGCCAGCAGCTTCTCCGGGCCAGGGAGCACAGATACGCAGTATTTT,CASSFSGPGSTDTQYF
TRBV7-9,-,TRBD2,TRBJ2-3,TGTGCCAGCAGCCTCCTGCGACTAGCGGAAACAGATACGCAGTATTTT,CASSLLRLAETDTQYF
TRBV7-2,-,-,TRBJ2-5,TGTGCCAGCAGCTTAGCGCTATCGGCAGGCCTATCCCAAGAGACCCAGTACTTC,CASSLALSAGLSQETQYF
TRBV7-7,-,TRBD1,TRBJ2-7,TGTGCCAGCAGCCCAGCGGGGACAGGGAGCTCCTACGAGCAGTACTTC,CASSPAGTGSSYEQYF
TRBV6-2/TRBV6-3,-,-,TRBJ1-2,TGTGCCAGCAGTTACCGTACAGGGTACTATGGCTACACCTTC,CASSYRTGYYGYTF
TRBV18,-,-,TRBJ1-1,TGTGCCAGCTCACCACCTGGAGCTGAAGCTTTCTTT,CASSPPGAEAFF
TRBV24-1,-,TRBD1,TRBJ2-2,TGTGCCACCAGGGCTCAGGGGGCCATCGGGGAGCTGTTTTTT,CATRAQGAIGELFF
TRBV2,-,TRBD2,TRBJ2-1,TGTGCCAGCAGTGACTCCCGGGGGGGGAACAATGAGCAGTTCTTC,CASSDSRGGNNEQFF
TRBV15,-,-,TRBJ1-2,TGTGCCACCAGCAGAAATCCTAGACAGGCCGGCTATGGCTACACCTTC,CATSRNPRQAGYGYTF
TRBV5-1,-,TRBD2,TRBJ2-3,TGCGCCACGCGGGGGGTTGGATACACAGATACGCAGTATTTT,CATRGVGYTDTQYF
TRBV6-5,-,-,TRBJ1-6,TGTGCCAGCAACGGGGGGCGCGATTCACCCCTCCACTTT,CASNGGRDSPLHF
TRBV7-8,-,TRBD1,TRBJ2-7,TGTGCCAGCAGCTTTGACAGGGTGGTGGGAGAGCAGTACTTC,CASSFDRVVGEQYF
TRBV20-1,-,TRBD1,TRBJ1-1,TGCAGTGCTGGTGGAATGGGACAGCCGAACACTGAAGCTTTCTTT,CSAGGMGQPNTEAFF
TRBV4-1,-,TRBD2,TRBJ2-3,TGCGCCAGCAGCCCGGGGGGTTGGTGGCGGGGGTCGTCTAGCACAGATACGCAGTATTTT,CASSPGGWWRGSSSTDTQYF
TRBV7-9,few,TRBD1,TRBJ2-7,TGTGCCAGCAGCTTCGGACAGGGGCCGAGCTCCTACGAGCAGTACTTC,CASSFGQGPSSYEQYF
TRBV7-2,few,-,TRBJ2-1,TGTGCCAGCAGCCCTAGGGGCGGGGGCAGGAATGAGCAGTTCTTC,CASSPRGGGRNEQFF
TRBV9,-,TRBD1,TRBJ1-1,TGTGCCAGCAGCCCCCGGCAGGGGGGCCCGGGGGCTTTCTTT,CASSPRQGGPGAFF
TRBV29-1,-,-,TRBJ1-1,TGCAGCGTTGAGGGGGGAATGAACACTGAAGCTTTCTTT,CSVEGGMNTEAFF
TRBV7-6,-,-,TRBJ2-5,TGTGCCAGCAGCTTAGGGGCAGCTCAAGAGACCCAGTACTTC,CASSLGAAQETQYF
TRBV6-5,-,TRBD1,TRBJ1-5,TGTGCCAGCAGTTCCCGGGACAGGGATCAGCCCCAGCATTTT,CASSSRDRDQPQHF
TRBV27,-,TRBD1,TRBJ2-3,TGTGCCAGCAGTTCACGCCTAAGGGGAGACAGGGGGCGTGTAGATACGCAGTATTTT,CASSSRLRGDRGRVDTQYF
TRBV5-1,-,TRBD1,TRBJ1-4,TGCGCCAGCAGCTTACAGGGGCCGTCTGAAAAACTGTTTTTT,CASSLQGPSEKLFF
TRBV27,-,TRBD1,TRBJ1-1,TGTGCCAGCAGTCGGTCACAGGGGGCTGACACTGAAGCTTTCTTT,CASSRSQGADTEAFF
TRBV2,-,TRBD2,TRBJ2-2,TGTGCCAGCAGCCCCTTCGGTGGGGGGGGGAACGGGGAGCTGTTTTTT,CASSPFGGGGNGELFF
TRBV19,-,-,TRBJ1-3,TGTGCCAGTAGCAGCCTTACAGGGTGGGATGGAAACACCATATATTTT,CASSSLTGWDGNTIYF
TRBV27,-,-,TRBJ2-7,TGTGCCAGCAGTTTAGGGGCGAGCTCCTACGAGCAGTACTTC,CASSLGASSYEQYF
TRBV2,-,TRBD1,TRBJ1-1,TGTGCCACCCTGGACAGGCCTTACACTGAAGCTTTCTTT,CATLDRPYTEAFF
TRBV11-3,-,TRBD2,TRBJ2-1,TGTGCCAGCAGTAGACTAGCGGGGAACTACAATGAGCAGTTCTTC,CASSRLAGNYNEQFF
TRBV15,-,TRBD1,TRBJ2-2,TGTGCCACCAGCAGATTGACAGGGGGCACCGGGGAGCTGTTTTTT,CATSRLTGGTGELFF
TRBV21-1,-,-,TRBJ2-7,TGTGCCAGCAGCAAACGAGGGCACGAGCAGTACTTC,CASSKRGHEQYF
TRBV5-3,-,-,TRBJ1-2,TGTGCCAGAAGCTTGGCAGGGCGCCACTATGGCTACACCTTC,CARSLAGRHYGYTF
TRBV9,-,-,TRBJ2-1,TGTGCCAGCAGCGCCCAGACAGTTAGTGAGCAGTTCTTC,CASSAQTVSEQFF
TRBV4-2,-,-,TRBJ1-3,TGTGCCAGCAGCCCCCCAGGGATCTCTGGAAACACCATATATTTT,CASSPPGISGNTIYF
TRBV5-1,-,TRBD1,TRBJ1-6,TGCGCCAGCACCCGGGACAGAACTTCACCCCTCCACTTT,CASTRDRTSPLHF
TRBV4-2,-,TRBD1,TRBJ1-2,TGTGCCAGCAGCCAAGACGGGACAGGCGTGTCTGGCTACACCTTC,CASSQDGTGVSGYTF
TRBV19,-,TRBD1,TRBJ2-3,TGTGCCAGTAAACCACAGGGGACGACAGATACGCAGTATTTT,CASKPQGTTDTQYF
TRBV6-5,once,-,TRBJ1-1,TGTGCCAGCCGGAGGGACCTGAACACTGAAGCTTTCTTT,CASRRDLNTEAFF
TRBV6-5,few,-,TRBJ1-1,TGTGCCAGCAGGAGAAACACTGAAGCTTTCTTT,CASRRNTEAFF
TRBV3-1/TRBV3-2,-,-,TRBJ2-1,TGTGCCAGCAGTGATATCAGCTCCTACAATGAGCAGTTCTTC,CASSDISSYNEQFF
TRBV2,-,-,TRBJ1-5,TGTGCCAGCAGTGAACTGGGGGCGCGGAGCAATCAGCCCCAGCATTTT,CASSELGARSNQPQHF
TRBV27,-,-,TRBJ1-2,TGTGCCAGCAGTTCCTACTCGGGCAGGGGAGATGGCTACACCTTC,CASSSYSGRGDGYTF
TRBV6-5,-,TRBD2,TRBJ2-1,TGTGCCAGCAGCCGCGGACTAGCGAGCCATGAGCAGTTCTTC,CASSRGLASHEQFF
TRBV7-9,-,TRBD2,TRBJ2-1,TGTGCCAGCAGCTTGGACCGGACTAGCCTGGATGAGCAGTTCTTC,CASSLDRTSLDEQFF
TRBV7-9,-,TRBD1,TRBJ1-6,TGTGCCTTAAGGCGGCAGGGGGACTCACCCCTCCACTTT,CALRRQGDSPLHF
TRBV6-4,-,-,TRBJ1-1,TGTGCCAGCAGTCCCAACCTGGGCGTAAGGTCTGAAGCTTTCTTT,CASSPNLGVRSEAFF
TRBV10-3,-,TRBD1,TRBJ1-5,TGTGCCATCAGTACAGGGGGAGATCAGCCCCAGCATTTT,CAISTGGDQPQHF
TRBV10-3,few,TRBD1,TRBJ1-1,TGTGCCATCAGTGAAGGACAGGGGGCTGAAGCTTTCTTT,CAISEGQGAEAFF
TRBV6-5,few,-,TRBJ1-1,TGTGCCAGCAGTTCCAGACAGAGATTGGCACGGGGGGCTTTCTTT,CASSSRQRLARGAFF
TRBV3-1/TRBV3-2,-,TRBD1,TRBJ1-5,TGTGCCAGCAGCCAAGATTTGCCGGGACAGAGCAATCAGCCCCAGCATTTT,CASSQDLPGQSNQPQHF
TRBV4-2,few,-,TRBJ1-1,TGTGCCAGCAGCCCCGGGGGGACTGAAGCTTTCTTT,CASSPGGTEAFF
TRBV25-1,-,TRBD2,TRBJ2-5,TGTGCCAGCGCGGGCCTAGGGAGGGGAGAAGAGACCCAGTACTTC,CASAGLGRGEETQYF
TRBV2,-,-,TRBJ1-5,TGTGCCAGCAGTGAAGGGTTTGGGGACTATAGCAATCAGCCCCAGCATTTT,CASSEGFGDYSNQPQHF